The next 20 T cell receptor beta chains were all read from a single sample in a study of T-cell memory formation after mild COVID-19. MiXCR was run by TCRdb on the 5' RACE reads, yielding one entry per CDR3 protein. This sample has roughly 510,000 distinct CDR3 sequences, with 17% found just once. The specimen sequenced was PBMCs or a T cell subset sorted from them (not recorded which). These receptors were collected from an adult woman who had mild COVID-19 (a few samples of this study predate the infection). Cell type and time point are not known.

This clonotype has more than one count but fewer than ten. The rearrangement uses TRBV7-2 and TRBJ1-2; perhaps TRBD1 as D (6 bases). The CDR3 runs to 14 residues. Per germline, CDR1 SGHTA and CDR2 FQGNSA. V lost 3 bases and J 7 bases, leaving 15 bases between the germline ends. CDR3 coding DNA: TGTGCCAGCAGCTTGACGCAGGGGACCCGTGGCTACACCTTC. Translation: CASSLTQGTRGYTF.

This clonotype was seen only a few times. V gene TRBV6-5 combines with J gene TRBJ2-5; TRBD1 matches at 9 bases. Germline values: CDR1 MNHEY, CDR2 SVGAGI. CDR3 length: 14 residues. The V segment lost 10 bases and the J segment 5 bases; nucleotides outside the gene matches: 11. The CDR3 coding sequence is TGTGCCACAGGACAGGGGAGGTTCGGGGAGACCCAGTACTTC. This codes for CATGQGRFGETQYF.

This clonotype was seen many times. The chain uses TRBV27 and TRBJ2-1; a weak D match, TRBD1 (7 bases). The CDR3 runs 15 residues. V was cut by 3 bases and J by 9 bases, with 18 bases left in between. Germline lookup yields CDR1 MNHEY and CDR2 SMNVEV (reference sequence). In DNA form, the CDR3 reads TGTGCCAGCAGTTTCAGGAGTCTGCAGGGGGGTGAGCAGTTCTTC. Protein sequence: CASSFRSLQGGEQFF.

This chain connects TRBV28 to TRBJ1-2; TRBD1 matches at 12 bases. V trimming: 5 bases; J trimming: 8 bases; junction bases outside the gene matches: 6. There are 14 residues in the CDR3. Germline V CDR1 and CDR2: MDHEN, SYDVKM. The CDR3 DNA sequence: TGTGCCAGCAGTCCGGGACAGGGGGCGGGAGGCTACACCTTC. Translated: CASSPGQGAGGYTF.

The rearrangement joins TRBV20-1 to TRBJ2-7; weak D call: TRBD1 (5 bases). Germline V gene lookup returns CDR1 DFQATT and CDR2 SNEGSKA (reference sequence). The germline V and J ends were trimmed by 3 bases and 2 bases, with 11 bases remaining between them. The length of the CDR3 is 13 residues. CDR3 residues: CSARSARAYEQYF. The CDR3 DNA sequence: TGCAGTGCTAGGTCCGCCAGGGCCTACGAGCAGTACTTC.

This clonotype came up a few times. The genes are TRBV11-3 and TRBJ2-3; TRBD2 aligns across 8 bases. Germline V CDR1 and CDR2: SGHNT, YENEEA. The CDR3 has 17 residues. Unmatched junction bases numbered 7, after V lost 2 bases and J lost 0 bases. Written as DNA, the CDR3 is TGTGCCAGCAGCTTAAGGGAAGGCGGGAGGAGCACAGATACGCAGTATTTT. Protein product: CASSLREGGRSTDTQYF.

The V and J genes are TRBV4-1 and TRBJ1-1, with 9 bases matching TRBD1. The CDR3 totals 16 residues. From germline, CDR1 is MGHRA and CDR2 YSYEKL. V was pared by 4 bases and J by 4 bases, with 10 bases of the junction left unmatched. The CDR3 loop reads CASSLAGQGGVTEAFF. Here the CDR3 DNA reads TGCGCCAGCAGCCTCGCGGGACAGGGAGGAGTCACTGAAGCTTTCTTT.

The chain links TRBV6-1 to TRBJ1-5, with D hard to call. This CDR3 has 13 amino acids. Trimming shortened V by 6 bases and J by 5 bases, and 11 bases separated the two germline ends. CDR1 is MNHNS, CDR2 SASEGT, per germline. The CDR3 is CASSLKPDQPQHF. The DNA for the CDR3 is TGTGCCAGCAGCCTGAAGCCTGATCAGCCCCAGCATTTT.

The J gene is TRBJ2-3, the V gene TRBV12-3 or TRBV12-4; 9 positions match TRBD1. Trimming took 3 bases from V and 3 from J; bases not matched to a gene: 4. CDR3 length equals 15 residues. CDR3 DNA: TGTGCCAGCAGTTTTTTGGGACAGGGTACAGATACGCAGTATTTT. It translates to CASSFLGQGTDTQYF.

The chain employs TRBV7-9 and TRBJ1-1, with D perhaps matching TRBD1 (5 bases). Trimming left V 3 bases short and J 5 bases short, with 22 bases between. The CDR3 extends over 17 amino acids. In germline, CDR1 is SEHNR, CDR2 FQNEAQ (reference sequence). The CDR3, as DNA: TGTGCCAGCAGCTTTCCTAAGGGGTACCAGAACACTACTGAAGCTTTCTTT. It codes for CASSFPKGYQNTTEAFF.

In this sample, this clonotype turned up a few times. V and J are TRBV12-3 or TRBV12-4 and TRBJ2-4; D unresolved. The CDR3 spans 16 residues. V lost 2 bases and J 0 bases, leaving 11 bases between the germline ends. CDR3 in DNA: TGTGCCAGCAGTTTACGACTTCCTTTAGCCAAAAACATTCAGTACTTC. Its translation: CASSLRLPLAKNIQYF.

The V call is TRBV15, the J call TRBJ2-7; maybe TRBD1 (6 bases). The V and J ends lost 5 bases and 3 bases respectively, with 14 bases between them. CDR3 length: 14 residues. CDR1 and CDR2 (germline): LNHNV, YYDKDF (reference sequence). In DNA, the CDR3 is TGTGCCACCAGCTCCAGGGGTTCCATCTACGAGCAGTACTTC. It is translated as CATSSRGSIYEQYF.

The gene calls are TRBV7-2 and TRBJ2-1; 9 positions match TRBD2. Unmatched junction bases numbered 13, after V lost 4 bases and J lost 0 bases. The CDR3 is 19 amino acids. The germline V gene encodes CDR1 SGHTA and CDR2 FQGNSA. In DNA form, the CDR3 reads TGTGCCAGCAGCTCCCAGGTAGGCGGACTAGCGAGCTCCTACAATGAGCAGTTCTTC. Translated, it gives CASSSQVGGLASSYNEQFF.

This clonotype was seen a handful of times. This chain connects TRBV24-1 to TRBJ2-7; D remains unclear. CDR3 length equals 13 residues. V shed 3 bases and J shed 9 bases, with 14 bases lying between them. Per the germline V gene, CDR1 is KGHDR and CDR2 is SFDVKD. The CDR3 protein is CATSDGPPSGQYF. CDR3 bases: TGTGCCACCAGTGATGGGCCCCCAAGTGGGCAGTACTTC.

There are many counts of this clonotype. CDR3 residues: CASSSDAPGTDTQYF. In DNA form, the CDR3 reads TGTGCCAGCAGCTCAGATGCCCCTGGCACAGATACGCAGTATTTT. The chain has TRBV7-2 and TRBJ2-3; no firm D call. This CDR3 is built from 15 residues. CDR1 SGHTA and CDR2 FQGNSA come from the germline V gene. V was clipped by 4 bases and J by 1 base, with 12 bases between them. The full variable domain, with the rest looked up from reference TRBV7-2 and TRBJ2-3, is GAGVSQSPSNKVTEKGKDVELRCDPISGHTALYWYRQSLGQGLEFLIYFQGNSAPDKSGLPSDRFSAERTGGSVSTLTIQRTQQEDSAVYLCASSSDAPGTDTQYFGPGTRLTVL.

V and J are TRBV30 and TRBJ1-1; a possible D gene is TRBD1 (6 bases). Trimming left V 0 bases short and J 1 base short, with 12 bases between. This CDR3 is built from 15 residues. The germline CDR1 and CDR2 sequences are GTSNPN and SVGIG (reference sequence). CDR3 in amino acids: CAWSVGGGSNTEAFF. The CDR3 region has the DNA TGTGCCTGGAGTGTTGGGGGCGGATCGAACACTGAAGCTTTCTTT.

This clonotype has only a few counts. The rearrangement uses TRBV7-2 and TRBJ1-2; TRBD1 matches 7 bases. CDR3 length: 13 amino acids. CDR1 and CDR2 (germline): SGHTA, FQGNSA. V was pared by 6 bases and J by 8 bases, with 9 bases of the junction left unmatched. CDR3 amino acids: CASSGTDVRGYTF. The DNA for the CDR3 is TGTGCCAGCAGTGGGACAGACGTCCGCGGCTACACCTTC.

The chain has TRBV30 and TRBJ1-1; TRBD1 matches 7 bases. This CDR3 is 14 amino acids long. Germline V gene data show CDR1 as GTSNPN and CDR2 as SVGIG (reference sequence). With 1 base clipped from V and 0 bases from J, the junction kept 2 bases outside the gene matches. CDR3 protein: CAWSADRVNTEAFF. As DNA, the CDR3 is TGTGCCTGGAGTGCCGACAGGGTGAACACTGAAGCTTTCTTT.

This clonotype was counted a few times. The CDR3 coding sequence is TGCAGTGCTATTCCCGCTAGCGGGGTGACCCAGTACTTC. This sequence encodes CSAIPASGVTQYF. The genes are TRBV20-1 and TRBJ2-5; 9 bases agree with TRBD2. This CDR3 comprises 13 residues. Germline trimming cut 4 bases from V and 7 bases from J; bases unmatched to any gene: 7. Germline CDR1 and CDR2: DFQATT and SNEGSKA (reference sequence).

This clonotype was counted at least ten times. The V gene is TRBV5-1, the J gene TRBJ2-2, with D unresolved. Germline assignment: CDR1 SGHRS and CDR2 YFSETQ. With 5 bases removed from V and 0 bases from J, the gap between germline ends came to 8 bases. This CDR3 has 14 residues. CDR3 in amino acids: CASRDTTNTGELFF. CDR3 coding DNA: TGCGCCAGCAGAGACACAACGAACACCGGGGAGCTGTTTTTT.